Given below is one TCR beta chain in context. The authors reverse transcribed about 0.5 to 1 ug RNA with random hexamers. The amplification used immunoSEQ multiplex PCR on TCR beta CDR3; it spanned 54 Vbeta and 13 Jbeta. MiXCR, applied by TCRdb to the immunoSEQ multiplex PCR reads, yields one record per CDR3 protein. The table lists 110,000 or so distinct CDR3 sequences, 85% to 95% of them singletons. The sample originates from a study of CD8 T cells in Susac syndrome. It was negative isolation that provided the CD8+ and CD4+ T cells, whereas TEMRA cells were enriched by FACS. The CDR3 extends over 12 amino acids. Between the trimmed V and J ends, which lost 3 bases and 1 base, there was a span of 6 bases. CDR1 and CDR2 (germline): DFQATT, SNEGSKA (reference sequence).

Specimen: CD4+ T cells from PBMCs. The chain has TRBV20-1 and TRBJ1-2; unclear D gene. This clonotype originated in a human donor with multiple sclerosis. DNA of the CDR3: TGCAGTGCTAGTCGGGGTAACTATGGCTACACCTTC. Its protein is CSASRGNYGYTF.